This T cell receptor (beta chain) comes out of a study of T cell responses to AZD1222 COVID-19 vaccine. About the research overall: Recipients boosted at about 4 weeks or about 12 weeks are pooled. Study-wide findings and caveats: Spike was spanned by vaccine-associated CD4 TCRs, which were dominant at 160-218 and 743-854. Unmutated variant regions are reportedly targeted by nearly half of spike-specific TCRs. Repertoires were obtained solely post-peak T cell response.

The sample holds a few counts of this clone. Antigen unknown. The method was immunoSEQ multiplex PCR; TCRdb's version includes in-frame clones alone and lacks a portion of them. Among some 140,000 clones listed, 80% to 95% were seen once. This receptor was identified in an adult in good health. The sequences come from peripheral blood, collected on day 0 of AZD1222 vaccination.

The CDR3 spells CASSLGLGTGELFF. The DNA of the CDR3 is TGTGCCAGCAGCTTAGGCCTAGGCACCGGGGAGCTGTTTTTT. The chain links TRBV11-3 to TRBJ2-2; D not certain. This CDR3 region has 14 residues. The V end lost 1 base, the J end lost 4 bases, and 7 bases lay between the germline ends. Germline lookup yields CDR1 SGHNT and CDR2 YENEEA.